This entry features one T cell receptor (beta chain) sequence. The data were produced by immunoSEQ multiplex PCR, yet TCRdb's version contains in-frame clones alone and is incomplete. The sample carries 150,000 or so clones, about 91% recorded once. The record originates from a study of cytomegalovirus exposure and HLA in healthy donors. From germline, CDR1 is WNHNN and CDR2 SYGVQD (reference sequence). This CDR3 region has 15 residues. V shed 0 bases and J 5 bases; nucleotides not matched to a gene: 6. The chain employs TRBV10-1 and TRBJ2-5, with 7 bases fitting TRBD2. The origin of this receptor is a woman younger than 35 in good health and CMV-seronegative. Sequenced input: PBMCs. The CDR3 loop reads CASSESGAGRETQYF. CDR3 DNA sequence: TGCGCCAGCAGTGAGTCCGGGGCCGGGAGGGAGACCCAGTACTTC.